The source of this TCR beta chain is a study of blood T cell repertoires in COVID-19. Those who participated ranged in age from roughly 18 to 90 years and resided in about two dozen US areas. The recovered donors of Cohort 3 showed two negative PCRs, clearance, or symptom resolution. Clones were sequenced by immunoSEQ multiplex PCR, and TCRdb holds only the in-frame ones, with some missing. The sample carries over 130,000 clones, roughly 85% recorded once. Trimming took 3 bases from V and 5 from J, leaving 16 bases between them. Germline V CDR1 and CDR2: MNHEY, SMNVEV (reference sequence). CDR3 size: 15 residues.

The material sequenced was PBMCs or T cells enriched from blood (not recorded which). The V gene is TRBV27, the J gene TRBJ1-2; tentative D call: TRBD1 (6 bases). The origin of this receptor is a woman aged 50 to 60 who had recovered from COVID-19. The CDR3 is CASSFSGAFGYGYTF. As DNA, the CDR3 is TGTGCCAGCAGTTTTTCAGGGGCCTTTGGGTATGGCTACACCTTC.